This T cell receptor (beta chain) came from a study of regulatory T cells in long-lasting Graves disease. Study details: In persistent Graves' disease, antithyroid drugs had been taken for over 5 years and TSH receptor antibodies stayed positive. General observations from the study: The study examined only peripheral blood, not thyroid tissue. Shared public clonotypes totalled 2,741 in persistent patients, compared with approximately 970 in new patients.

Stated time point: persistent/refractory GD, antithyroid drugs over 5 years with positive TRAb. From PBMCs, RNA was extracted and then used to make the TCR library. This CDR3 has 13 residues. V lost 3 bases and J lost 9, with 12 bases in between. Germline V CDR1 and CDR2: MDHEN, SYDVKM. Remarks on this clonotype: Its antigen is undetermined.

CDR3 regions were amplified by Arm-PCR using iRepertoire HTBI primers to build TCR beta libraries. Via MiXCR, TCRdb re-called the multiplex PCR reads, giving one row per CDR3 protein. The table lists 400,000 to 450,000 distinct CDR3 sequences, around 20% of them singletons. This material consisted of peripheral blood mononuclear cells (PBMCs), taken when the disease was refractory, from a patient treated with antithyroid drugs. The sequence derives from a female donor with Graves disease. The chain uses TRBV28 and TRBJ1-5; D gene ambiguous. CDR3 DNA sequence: TGTGCCAGCAGTTTGGCTACGGCATCGCCCCAGCATTTT. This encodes CASSLATASPQHF.